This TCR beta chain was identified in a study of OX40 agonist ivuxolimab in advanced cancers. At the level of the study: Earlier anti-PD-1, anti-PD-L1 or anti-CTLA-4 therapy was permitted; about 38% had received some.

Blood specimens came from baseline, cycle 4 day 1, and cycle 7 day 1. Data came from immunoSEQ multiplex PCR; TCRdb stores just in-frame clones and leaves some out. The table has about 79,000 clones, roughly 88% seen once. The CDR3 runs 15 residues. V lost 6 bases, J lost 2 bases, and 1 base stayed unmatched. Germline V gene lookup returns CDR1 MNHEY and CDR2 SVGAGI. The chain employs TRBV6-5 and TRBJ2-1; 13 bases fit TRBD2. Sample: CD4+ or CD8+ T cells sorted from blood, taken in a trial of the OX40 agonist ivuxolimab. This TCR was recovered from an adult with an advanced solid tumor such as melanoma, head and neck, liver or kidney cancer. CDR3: CASRTSGRAYNEQFF. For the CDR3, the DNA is TGTGCCAGCAGAACTAGCGGGAGGGCCTACAATGAGCAGTTCTTC.